The 7 T cell receptor beta chains presented below share a single source sample, sequenced in a study of blood T cell repertoires in COVID-19. TCRdb's copy holds only in-frame clones and misses some; the assay was immunoSEQ multiplex PCR. The sample consists of around 160,000 clones, around 84% of them appearing once. The sample comprised peripheral blood. These receptors were taken from an elderly woman with acute or convalescent COVID-19.

The rearrangement uses TRBV19 and TRBJ2-2; maybe TRBD2 (5 bases). Trimming took off 4 bases at V and 7 bases at J, with 13 bases between the two ends. The CDR3 length is 14 residues. CDR1 LNHDA and CDR2 SQIVND come from the germline V gene (reference sequence). CDR3 coding DNA: TGTGCCAGTAGTAGTGGGAGCATGATCGGGGAGCTGTTTTTT. It is translated as CASSSGSMIGELFF.

The V gene is TRBV13, the J gene TRBJ2-1; the D gene is possibly TRBD2 (5 bases). Trimming removed 1 base at V and 8 bases at J, with 9 bases between. The germline gives CDR1 PRHDT, CDR2 FYEKMQ (reference sequence). The CDR3 runs 13 residues. The CDR3 coding sequence is TGTGCCAGCAGCTTAGACCTAGCCGATGAGCAGTTCTTC. It translates to CASSLDLADEQFF. The variable domain in full, with the rest retrieved from reference TRBV13 and TRBJ2-1, is AAGVIQSPRHLIKEKRETATLKCYPIPRHDTVYWYQQGPGQDPQFLISFYEKMQSDKGSIPDRFSAQQFSDYHSELNMSSLELGDSALYFCASSLDLADEQFFGPGTRLTVL.

This sequence joins TRBV12-3 or TRBV12-4 and TRBJ1-2, with 7 bases aligning to TRBD1. The CDR3 has 13 amino acids. J gave up 8 bases and V 2 bases, and 5 bases lay outside the gene matches. The CDR3 sequence: CASSLPDRRGYTF. For the CDR3, the DNA is TGTGCCAGCAGTTTACCGGACAGGAGGGGCTACACCTTC.

This sequence joins TRBV5-1 and TRBJ1-2, with D possibly matching TRBD1 (6 bases). V lost 4 bases and J lost 2, with 9 bases in between. Germline CDR1 reads SGHRS; CDR2 reads YFSETQ. There are 13 residues in the CDR3. CDR3 bases: TGCGCCAGCAGCCCGGACAGAAACTATGGCTACACCTTC. This gives the protein CASSPDRNYGYTF. The variable domain in full, completed from reference TRBV5-1 and TRBJ1-2, reads KAGVTQTPRYLIKTRGQQVTLSCSPISGHRSVSWYQQTPGQGLQFLFEYFSETQRNKGNFPGRFSGRQFSNSRSEMNVSTLELGDSALYLCASSPDRNYGYTFGSGTRLTVV.

As regards this clone: Other DNA sequences from this sample encode an identical CDR3 as well. This chain's CDR3 is CASSLDSSGNTIYF. CDR3 sequence (DNA): TGTGCCAGCAGCCTAGACAGCTCTGGAAACACCATATATTTT. The chain is built from TRBV7-2 and TRBJ1-3; TRBD1 is a possible D gene (5 bases). CDR1 and CDR2 (germline): SGHTA, FQGNSA. The V end was cut by 5 bases, the J end by 0 bases, with 8 bases between. The CDR3 runs to 14 residues.

V and J are TRBV19 and TRBJ2-1; maybe TRBD2 (6 bases). V was cut by 6 bases and J by 8 bases, with 20 bases left in between. The CDR3 sequence is 15 residues long. Germline CDR1 and CDR2: LNHDA and SQIVND (reference sequence). CDR3 region: CASRWAGGGIDEQFF. DNA for the CDR3: TGTGCCAGTAGATGGGCCGGGGGTGGAATCGATGAGCAGTTCTTC.

The rearrangement joins TRBV7-9 to TRBJ2-2; D perhaps matches TRBD2 (5 bases). Germline V CDR1 and CDR2: SEHNR, FQNEAQ (reference sequence). The CDR3 spans 14 residues. V lost 6 bases and J lost 1, with 9 bases in between. The CDR3 protein is CASSELVNTGELFF. The CDR3 nucleotides are TGTGCCAGCAGTGAACTAGTGAACACCGGGGAGCTGTTTTTT. Full variable domain (outside the CDR3, taken from reference TRBV7-9 and TRBJ2-2): DTGVSQNPRHKITKRGQNVTFRCDPISEHNRLYWYRQTLGQGPEFLTYFQNEAQLEKSRLLSDRFSAERPKGSFSTLEIQRTEQGDSAMYLCASSELVNTGELFFGEGSRLTVL.